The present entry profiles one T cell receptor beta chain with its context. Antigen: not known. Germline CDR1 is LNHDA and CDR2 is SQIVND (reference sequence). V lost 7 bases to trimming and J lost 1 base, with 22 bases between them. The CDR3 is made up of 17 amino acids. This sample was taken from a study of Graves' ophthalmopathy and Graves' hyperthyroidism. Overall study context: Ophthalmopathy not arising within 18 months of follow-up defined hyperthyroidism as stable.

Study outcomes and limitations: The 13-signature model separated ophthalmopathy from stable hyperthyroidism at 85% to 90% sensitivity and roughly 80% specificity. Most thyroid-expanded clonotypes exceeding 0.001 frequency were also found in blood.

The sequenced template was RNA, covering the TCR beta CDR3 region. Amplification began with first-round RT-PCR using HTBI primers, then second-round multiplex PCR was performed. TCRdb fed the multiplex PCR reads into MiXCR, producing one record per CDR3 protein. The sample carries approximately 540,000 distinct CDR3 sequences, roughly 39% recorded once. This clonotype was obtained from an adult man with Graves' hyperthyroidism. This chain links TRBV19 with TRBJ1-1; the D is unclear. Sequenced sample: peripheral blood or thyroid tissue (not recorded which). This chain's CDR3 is CASKRPLTARRNTEAFF. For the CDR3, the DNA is TGTGCCAGTAAAAGACCTTTAACGGCCAGGCGGAACACTGAAGCTTTCTTT.